The source of this T cell receptor (beta chain) is a study of cytomegalovirus exposure and HLA in healthy donors. The PCR made use of 60 Vbeta and 13 Jbeta primers. Sequenced by immunoSEQ multiplex PCR; TCRdb stores in-frame clones only, minus some. The sample carries tens of thousands of clones, over 70% recorded once. This clone was seen only once. What was sequenced was PBMCs. This receptor was identified in a male donor in good health and CMV-seropositive.

The CDR3 DNA reads as TGTGCCAGCAGAAACAGGGGATCCTACAATGAGCAGTTCTTC. Amino acid sequence: CASRNRGSYNEQFF. The V gene is TRBV6-4, the J gene TRBJ2-1, with 7 bases aligning to TRBD1. Trimming cost V 6 bases and J 1 base; bases outside gene matches: 3. This CDR3 has 14 residues. Germline V CDR1 and CDR2: MRHNA, SNTAGT.